These 19 T cell receptor beta chains share one sample of origin, sequenced in a study of neurological immune-mediated disorders. TCRdb ran MiXCR on the 5' RACE reads and lists one entry per CDR3 protein. The table has around 33,000 distinct CDR3 sequences, about 7% seen once. Sequenced sample: PBMCs. These receptors were collected from a middle-aged woman in good health.

This clonotype was counted many times. CDR3 in amino acids: CASSLSWAENTEAFF. Written as DNA, the CDR3 is TGTGCCAGCAGTCTTAGCTGGGCCGAGAACACTGAAGCTTTCTTT. This chain connects TRBV6-5 to TRBJ1-1, with no clear D. V lost 5 bases and J lost 1, with 14 bases in between. The CDR3 sequence is 15 residues long. The V gene's germline CDR1 is MNHEY and CDR2 SVGAGI.

This clonotype was seen at least ten times. The chain employs TRBV7-6 and TRBJ1-1; a possible D gene is TRBD1 (5 bases). Germline V gene sequence: CDR1 SGHVS, CDR2 FNYEAQ. V lost 1 base, J lost 5 bases, and 17 bases lay in between. The length of the CDR3 is 16 residues. The CDR3 region has the DNA TGTGCCAGCAGCTTAGGTGTAGGGTCGAAGGGGACTGAAGCTTTCTTT. Its translation is CASSLGVGSKGTEAFF. The full variable domain, rest sourced from reference TRBV7-6 and TRBJ1-1, is GAGVSQSPRYKVTKRGQDVALRCDPISGHVSLYWYRQALGQGPEFLTYFNYEAQQDKSGLPNDRFSAERPEGSISTLTIQRTEQRDSAMYRCASSLGVGSKGTEAFFGQGTRLTVV.

This clonotype was seen a few times. The chain carries TRBV7-2 and TRBJ2-1; 9 nucleotides line up with TRBD1. The J segment lost 10 bases and the V segment lost 1 base, leaving 11 bases of the junction unmatched. The CDR3 consists of 16 residues. The germline gives CDR1 SGHTA, CDR2 FQGNSA. CDR3 sequence reads: CASSLGGVQGAWEQFF. In DNA, the CDR3 is TGTGCCAGCAGCTTAGGAGGGGTACAGGGGGCGTGGGAGCAGTTCTTC.

This clonotype was observed many times. The gene calls are TRBV12-3 or TRBV12-4 and TRBJ2-3, with D possibly being TRBD1 (5 bases). The CDR3 loop spans 14 amino acids. V lost 5 bases and J 2 bases, leaving 11 bases between the germline ends. DNA of the CDR3: TGTGCCAGCAGTCCCCAGGGCCCCACAGATACGCAGTATTTT. Its protein product is CASSPQGPTDTQYF.

This clonotype was recorded at least ten times. V is TRBV5-1 and J is TRBJ2-6, with 8 bases identical to TRBD1. This CDR3 comprises 18 residues. V dropped 4 bases and J dropped 0; count of bases not matched to a gene: 9. Germline V gives CDR1 SGHRS, CDR2 YFSETQ. The CDR3 DNA reads as TGCGCCAGCAGCCGCGGACAGGGTAAGCCCTCTGGGGCCAACGTCCTGACTTTC. Translation: CASSRGQGKPSGANVLTF.

This clonotype was counted ten times or more. The chain combines TRBV12-3 or TRBV12-4 with TRBJ2-1; no definite D call. V was clipped by 4 bases and J by 8 bases, with 12 bases between them. The CDR3 totals 13 residues. CDR3 coding DNA: TGTGCCAGCAGTTCGTGGGTGGTCGATGAGCAGTTCTTC. Translated, it gives CASSSWVVDEQFF.

This clonotype was picked up many times. The chain recombines TRBV4-2 with TRBJ1-2, with 8 nucleotides matching TRBD1. V shed 4 bases, J shed 4 bases, and the junction held 5 bases outside the gene matches. Germline V gene lookup returns CDR1 LGHNA and CDR2 YNFKEQ. This CDR3 comprises 14 residues. The CDR3 DNA is TGTGCCAGCAGCCCGGACAGGGTAAGCTATGGCTACACCTTC. Translated, it gives CASSPDRVSYGYTF.

This clonotype was counted at least ten times. The chain recombines TRBV7-9 with TRBJ1-5, with D hard to call. Germline loops: CDR1 SEHNR, CDR2 FQNEAQ (reference sequence). Trimming stripped 5 bases from V and 5 bases from J, with 10 bases between. The CDR3 contains 13 residues. DNA for the CDR3: TGTGCCAGCAGCCTAGACACTGATCAGCCCCAGCATTTT. Encoded protein: CASSLDTDQPQHF.

In this sample, this clonotype turned up many times. The CDR3 here is CASSLLRVGAGVTGELFF. CDR3 DNA: TGCGCCAGCAGCCTGCTCCGGGTTGGAGCGGGGGTTACCGGGGAGCTGTTTTTT. This chain uses TRBV4-1 with TRBJ2-2; 8 bases align to TRBD2. V lost 4 bases to trimming and J lost 5 bases; unmatched junction nucleotides: 15. CDR3 size: 18 residues. In germline, CDR1 is MGHRA, CDR2 YSYEKL.

By its share, this clonotype is medium-sized. The chain joins TRBV10-3 to TRBJ2-4; D may be TRBD1 (7 bases). Per the germline V gene, CDR1 is ENHRY and CDR2 is SYGVKD. Trimming took 4 bases from V and 4 from J, leaving 17 bases between them. The CDR3 covers 16 residues. Here the CDR3 DNA reads TGTGCCATCAGTGCGCTCACACAGGGGAGGAAAAACATTCAGTACTTC. Protein: CAISALTQGRKNIQYF.

This clonotype was seen many times. The V gene is TRBV12-3 or TRBV12-4, the J gene TRBJ2-3; possible D gene TRBD2, 5 bases. The CDR3 covers 16 residues. Trimming cost V 2 bases and J 1 base, with 13 bases left between them. CDR3 region: CASSLLGAAGTDTQYF. CDR3 in DNA: TGTGCCAGCAGTTTATTAGGAGCAGCGGGCACAGATACGCAGTATTTT.

In this sample, this clonotype turned up many times. The V call is TRBV5-1, the J call TRBJ1-4; D is perhaps TRBD1 (5 bases). The germline V and J ends were trimmed by 0 bases and 7 bases, with 16 bases remaining between them. CDR1 SGHRS and CDR2 YFSETQ come from the germline V gene. The CDR3 is 16 residues long. The DNA of the CDR3 is TGCGCCAGCAGCTTGGATCACGGGGGTTCGGGTGAAAAACTGTTTTTT. This encodes CASSLDHGGSGEKLFF.

This clonotype was counted at least ten times. V is TRBV20-1 and J is TRBJ2-5; tentative D call: TRBD2 (5 bases). In germline, CDR1 is DFQATT, CDR2 SNEGSKA (reference sequence). The CDR3 is 13 amino acids. The V end was cut by 1 base, the J end by 2 bases, with 8 bases between. CDR3 in amino acids: CSARVGSQETQYF. The CDR3 DNA reads as TGCAGTGCTAGAGTAGGGAGTCAAGAGACCCAGTACTTC.

This clonotype has just a few counts. The gene calls are TRBV5-8 and TRBJ1-5; 9 positions match TRBD1. Germline CDR1 is SGHTS and CDR2 is YDEGEE. CDR3 length: 14 residues. V shed 4 bases, J shed 6 bases, and the junction held 5 bases outside the gene matches. The CDR3: CASSIGQGSQPQHF. For the CDR3, the DNA is TGTGCCAGCAGCATAGGACAGGGGAGTCAGCCCCAGCATTTT.

Details on this clonotype: An end of the junction does not agree with germline; a read error may underlie this. The chain uses TRBV20-1 and TRBJ1-5; 7 bases fit TRBD1. Germline V gene sequence: CDR1 DFQATT, CDR2 SNEGSKA (reference sequence). CDR3 length equals 15 residues. CDR3 sequence reads: CSAAKTGLRNHPQHF. The CDR3 DNA is TGCAGTGCTGCCAAGACAGGGCTCCGCAATCATCCCCAGCATTTT.

Ten or more counts support this clonotype. The chain combines TRBV12-3 or TRBV12-4 with TRBJ2-5, with D perhaps matching TRBD1 (5 bases). The CDR3 is 12 amino acids. The ends were cut back, 5 bases at V and 1 base at J, with 5 bases in the middle. The chain's CDR3 is CASSGAQETQYF. The DNA for the CDR3 is TGTGCCAGCAGTGGGGCCCAAGAGACCCAGTACTTC.

This clonotype has at least ten counts. This rearrangement joins TRBV20-1 to TRBJ2-2, with D unresolved. The CDR3 consists of 13 residues. CDR1 DFQATT and CDR2 SNEGSKA come from the germline V gene (reference sequence). V lost 3 bases and J 2 bases, leaving 7 bases between the germline ends. The CDR3 DNA sequence: TGCAGTGCTAGCTTCGGTAACACCGGGGAGCTGTTTTTT. Translating it yields CSASFGNTGELFF.

This clonotype was seen ten or more times. This chain connects TRBV7-6 to TRBJ2-7; D is ambiguous. V lost 5 bases and J lost 0, with 14 bases in between. The germline V gene has CDR1 SGHVS and CDR2 FNYEAQ. This CDR3 contains 15 residues. The CDR3 here is CASSPGNSLSYEQYF. In DNA, the CDR3 is TGTGCCAGCAGCCCTGGGAACAGCCTCTCCTACGAGCAGTACTTC.

Points on this clonotype: A read error is possible here, since a much larger clone lies one base away. The chain recombines TRBV29-1 with TRBJ2-1, with TRBD2 matching over 7 bases. The CDR3 is made up of 12 amino acids. Trimming cost V 2 bases and J 14 bases; bases outside gene matches: 9. The germline V gene has CDR1 SQVTM and CDR2 ANQGSEA. The CDR3: CSVERKEGGEFF. DNA of the CDR3: TGCAGCGTTGAAAGAAAAGAGGGAGGGGAGTTCTTC.